This T cell receptor (beta chain) was documented in a study of T-cell memory formation after mild COVID-19. This clonotype showed up just a few times. One entry per CDR3 protein, called by TCRdb with MiXCR from the 5' RACE reads. This sample has about 340,000 distinct CDR3 sequences, with 10% to 15% found just once. Trimming took off 5 bases at V and 5 bases at J, with 12 bases between the two ends. This CDR3 is built from 13 residues. Germline CDR1 is SGHTA and CDR2 is FQGTGA. The rearrangement links TRBV7-3 to TRBJ2-5; D remains unclear. The TCR sequence derives from a man between 18 and 29 years old who had mild COVID-19 (a few samples of this study predate the infection). Cell type and time point are not known. The sequenced material came from PBMCs or a T cell subset sorted from them (not recorded which). The CDR3 DNA follows: TGTGCCAGCAGCCGCAGTCCCCCGGAGACCCAGTACTTC. It encodes CASSRSPPETQYF.